This record covers a single T cell receptor (beta chain). Between the trimmed V and J ends, which lost 5 bases and 3 bases, there was a span of 14 bases. CDR1 SQVTM and CDR2 ANQGSEA come from the germline V gene. This CDR3 region has 13 residues. The data originate from a study of CD8 T cells in Susac syndrome. Roughly 0.45 to 1 ug RNA was reverse transcribed with random hexamers. MiXCR, applied by TCRdb to the immunoSEQ multiplex PCR reads, yields one record per CDR3 protein. This table holds around 190,000 distinct CDR3 sequences, around 96% found once. The specimen was CD4+ T cells from PBMCs. The chain uses TRBV29-1 and TRBJ2-7; weak D call: TRBD1 (5 bases). The receptor comes from a human donor in good health. CDR3 sequence (DNA): TGCAGCGTTACAGGCCTCCTGGTCTACGAGCAGTACTTC. Its protein is CSVTGLLVYEQYF.